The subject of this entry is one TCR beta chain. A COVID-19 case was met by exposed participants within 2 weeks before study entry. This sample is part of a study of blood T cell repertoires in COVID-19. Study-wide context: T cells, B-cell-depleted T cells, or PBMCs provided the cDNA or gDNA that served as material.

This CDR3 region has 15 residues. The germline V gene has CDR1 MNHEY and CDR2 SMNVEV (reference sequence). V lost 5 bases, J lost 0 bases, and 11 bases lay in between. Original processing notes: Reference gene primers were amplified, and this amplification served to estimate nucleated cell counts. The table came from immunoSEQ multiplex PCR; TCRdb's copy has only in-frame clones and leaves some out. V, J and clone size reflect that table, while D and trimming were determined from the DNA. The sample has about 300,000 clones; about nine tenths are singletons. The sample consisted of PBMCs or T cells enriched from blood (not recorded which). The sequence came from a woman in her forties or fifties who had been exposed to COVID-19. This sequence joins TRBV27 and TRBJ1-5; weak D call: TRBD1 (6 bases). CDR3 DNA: TGTGCCAGCAGTCCGGGGGGCTATAGCAATCAGCCCCAGCATTTT. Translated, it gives CASSPGGYSNQPQHF.